The T cell receptor beta chain described here comes from a study of T cell repertoires in cytomegalovirus infection (dated by TCRdb to about 2019). Regarding the research as a whole: Because public TCR beta signatures pointed to carriage of CMV infection together with the matching HLA type, the HLA type of each donor mattered for the analysis.

As encoded in the germline V gene, CDR1 is SGHTA while CDR2 is FQGNSA. The CDR3 has 15 amino acids, counting the end cysteine and phenylalanine. Only the CDR3 DNA is retained, 45 bases long and in frame from the first base. Results and caveats for the whole study, not just this receptor: The ex vivo response was dominated by HLA-C-restricted CMV-specific TCR beta clonotypes, and the single most frequent clonotype in two of eight donors was supplied by these HLA-C-restricted clonotypes. In both this cohort and an independent roughly 330-donor cohort, the cumulative frequency of public TCR beta family members distinguished carriers of CMV infection plus the relevant HLA type.

The sequencing machine was an Illumina HiSeq 1500. In TCRdb, the public reads were trimmed at Q25 with fastp and aligned with MiXCR, with productive beta chains retained. Rows with a matching CDR3 protein are joined into one entry that keeps the most common DNA and genes. The sample has about 530,000 distinct CDR3 sequences on record, about 25% of them singletons. The ten largest clones capture about 13% of the sample. In the case of this clonotype: Its antigen target is currently unknown. A much larger clone differs from this one at a single base, so this may be a read error.

Rearrangement joined TRBV7-2 to TRBJ2-3; TRBD2 is perhaps the D gene, given 5 matching bases. The sequenced sample was PBMCs. The receptor was isolated from a human donor in good health (CMV status not recorded). Some clones in this sample may be carry-over from other donors' samples. The CDR3: CASSPRWAGTDTRYF. The DNA sequence is given as TGTGCCAGCAGCCCCCGGTGGGCGGGCACAGATACGCGGTATTTT. The full variable domain, completed from the reference TRBV7-2 and TRBJ2-3 proteins outside the CDR3, reads GAGVSQSPSNKVTEKGKDVELRCDPISGHTALYWYRQSLGQGLEFLIYFQGNSAPDKSGLPSDRFSAERTGGSVSTLTIQRTQQEDSAVYLCASSPRWAGTDTRYFGPGTRLTVL.